Shown below are 10 T cell receptor beta chains from a single sample sequenced in a study of cytomegalovirus exposure and HLA in healthy donors (dated 2017 in TCRdb). Library preparation was by the immunoSEQ multiplex PCR assay. The multiplex PCR relied on a mix of 60 forward primers for TCR Vbeta segments and 13 reverse primers for TCR Jbeta segments. TCRdb took this table from immuneACCESS and kept in-frame rearrangements with V and J called. Such tables lack part of the clones; where checked against another copy, unresolved V genes explain under half of the gap, and the rest is unexplained. The sample table contains 120,000 or so clones; only one count was recorded for around three quarters of them. Of the sample, 4.9% is held by the ten largest clones. The specimen sequenced was PBMCs. The receptors were gathered from a man aged 45 to 65 in good health and CMV-seropositive.

This clone was observed a handful of times. The chain employs TRBV6-1 and TRBJ1-1; D gene unclear. The CDR3 sequence is 14 residues long. Germline-derived CDR1 and CDR2 are MNHNS and SASEGT. Trimming cost V 3 bases and J 0 bases, with 8 bases left between them. The CDR3 DNA is TGTGCCAGCAGTGACAGAACTATGAACACTGAAGCTTTCTTT. It specifies CASSDRTMNTEAFF.

The chain uses TRBV7-8 and TRBJ1-5; a weak D match, TRBD1 (6 bases). Germline CDR1 is SGHVS and CDR2 is FQNEAQ. Trimming pared 6 bases from V and 6 bases from J, leaving 12 bases between. The CDR3 is 13 amino acids. The CDR3 reads CASSWGGGQPQHF. The CDR3 region has the DNA TGTGCCAGCAGTTGGGGGGGCGGTCAGCCCCAGCATTTT.

The chain links TRBV6-6 to TRBJ2-2; 7 bases align to TRBD1. With 6 bases clipped from V and 3 bases from J, the junction kept 7 bases outside the gene matches. Germline CDR1 and CDR2: MNHNY and SVGAGI (reference sequence). The CDR3 extends over 15 amino acids. The CDR3 protein is CASSRGQEYTGELFF. CDR3 sequence (DNA): TGTGCCAGCAGCCGTGGACAGGAGTACACCGGGGAGCTGTTTTTT.

The rearrangement joins TRBV14 to TRBJ1-3, with 9 bases that match TRBD1. V lost 5 bases and J lost 3; bases outside the gene matches: 5. Germline-derived CDR1 and CDR2 are SGHDN and FVKESK. The CDR3 covers 15 residues. The CDR3 reads CASSSQGALGNTIYF. The DNA of the CDR3 is TGTGCCAGCAGCTCACAGGGGGCGCTTGGAAACACCATATATTTT.

Worth noting for this clone: This specimen includes other DNA sequences encoding the same CDR3. This chain joins TRBV5-1 and TRBJ1-2; possible D gene TRBD1, 6 bases. The CDR3 covers 13 residues. Per the germline V gene, CDR1 is SGHRS and CDR2 is YFSETQ. V was trimmed by 4 bases and J by 4 bases, leaving 11 bases between them. The CDR3, as DNA: TGCGCCAGCAGCCCAACAGGGCTCTATGGCTACACCTTC. Translation: CASSPTGLYGYTF.

The rearrangement joins TRBV5-4 to TRBJ1-5, with D unresolved. The V gene's germline CDR1 is SGHNT and CDR2 YYREEE (reference sequence). The CDR3 sequence is 16 residues long. V shed 0 bases and J shed 4 bases, with 14 bases lying between them. CDR3 in amino acids: CASSLDGEKANQPQHF. CDR3 nucleotides: TGTGCCAGCAGCTTGGATGGGGAGAAGGCGAATCAGCCCCAGCATTTT.

The chain uses TRBV13 and TRBJ2-7; a possible D gene is TRBD1 (6 bases). Trimming cost V 5 bases and J 3 bases, with 11 bases left between them. CDR1 and CDR2 (germline): PRHDT, FYEKMQ (reference sequence). CDR3 length: 13 residues. The CDR3 nucleotides read TGTGCCAGCAGCGACACAGGGATCTACGAGCAGTACTTC. It specifies CASSDTGIYEQYF.

The rearrangement uses TRBV14 and TRBJ2-4; D is possibly TRBD2 (5 bases). Trimming removed 3 bases from V and 8 bases from J, with 17 bases in between. Germline assignment: CDR1 SGHDN and CDR2 FVKESK. CDR3 length equals 15 residues. The CDR3, as DNA: TGTGCCAGCAGCCAGTCCCTAGCCATGGGAGACATTCAGTACTTC. Residues: CASSQSLAMGDIQYF. The full variable domain, with the rest looked up from reference TRBV14 and TRBJ2-4, is EAGVTQFPSHSVIEKGQTVTLRCDPISGHDNLYWYRRVMGKEIKFLLHFVKESKQDESGMPNNRFLAERTGGTYSTLKVQPAELEDSGVYFCASSQSLAMGDIQYFGAGTRLSVL.

This chain links TRBV19 with TRBJ2-7, with TRBD2 identical over 8 bases. Germline V gene data show CDR1 as LNHDA and CDR2 as SQIVND (reference sequence). Trimming took 3 bases from V and 1 from J; bases not matched to a gene: 8. The CDR3 is 16 amino acids. CDR3 nucleotides: TGTGCCAGTAGTATTGGACTAGCCCTGAAGTCCTACGAGCAGTACTTC. Protein sequence: CASSIGLALKSYEQYF.

The CDR3 bases are TGTGCCAGCTCACCGGGGAGGACAGGGACAGTCACTGAAGCTTTCTTT. Its protein product is CASSPGRTGTVTEAFF. The V and J genes are TRBV18 and TRBJ1-1; 8 nucleotides align to TRBD1. The CDR3 is 16 amino acids. Germline V CDR1 and CDR2: KGHSH, LQKENI. Germline trimming cut 3 bases from V and 4 bases from J; bases unmatched to any gene: 10.